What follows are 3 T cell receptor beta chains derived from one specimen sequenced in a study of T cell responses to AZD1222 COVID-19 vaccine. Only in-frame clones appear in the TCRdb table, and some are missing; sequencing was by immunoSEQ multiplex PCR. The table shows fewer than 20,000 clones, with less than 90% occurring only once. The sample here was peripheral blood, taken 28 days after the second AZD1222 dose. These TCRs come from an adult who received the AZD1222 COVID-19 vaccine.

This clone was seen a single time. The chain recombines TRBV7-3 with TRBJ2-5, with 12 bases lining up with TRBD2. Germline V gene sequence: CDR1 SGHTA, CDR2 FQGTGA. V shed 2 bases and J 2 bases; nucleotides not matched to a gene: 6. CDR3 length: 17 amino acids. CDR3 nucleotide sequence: TGTGCCAGCAGCTTAGGAACTAGCGGGGGGACACAAGAGACCCAGTACTTC. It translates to CASSLGTSGGTQETQYF.

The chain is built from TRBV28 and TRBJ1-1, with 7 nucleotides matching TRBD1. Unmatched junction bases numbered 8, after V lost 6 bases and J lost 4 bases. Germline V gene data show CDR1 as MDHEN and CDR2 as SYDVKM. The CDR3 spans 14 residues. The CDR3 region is CASSTQGWSTEAFF. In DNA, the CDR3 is TGTGCCAGCAGCACACAGGGGTGGAGCACTGAAGCTTTCTTT.

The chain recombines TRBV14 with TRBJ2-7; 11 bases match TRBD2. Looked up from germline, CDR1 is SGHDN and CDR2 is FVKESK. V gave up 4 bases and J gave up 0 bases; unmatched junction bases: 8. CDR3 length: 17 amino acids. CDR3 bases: TGTGCCAGCAGCCGAGTTGGCGGGACTAGCGGCTCCTACGAGCAGTACTTC. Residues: CASSRVGGTSGSYEQYF.